In its sample, the clone carrying this TCR beta chain was seen a few times. The data were taken from a study of blood T cells in healthy people across ages. The CDR3 sequence is 13 residues long. The ends were cut back, 7 bases at V and 5 bases at J, with 14 bases in the middle. Together with a sample-barcoded 5' primer, a J-beta primer mix was included in a second PCR lasting about 7 to 11 cycles. TCRdb processed the 5' RACE reads anew with MiXCR; each CDR3 protein has one entry. This table has around 1,000,000 distinct CDR3 sequences, under 30% appearing once. These same records also appear under a second study, on T cells of mothers and their children.

The specimen was blood. J is TRBJ1-1 and V is TRBV12-3 or TRBV12-4; a possible D gene is TRBD1 (6 bases). This TCR was sampled from a girl aged 2-10 years in good health. The CDR3 reads CASTLGGWTEAFF. CDR3 sequence (DNA): TGTGCCAGCACCCTAGGGGGTTGGACTGAAGCTTTCTTT.